This entry lists 14 T cell receptor beta chains sequenced from one sample in a study of shared clonotypes between healthy human individuals. Measured with immunoSEQ multiplex PCR; TCRdb has only the in-frame clones, and not every one. The data show some 500,000 clones, more than 95% seen once. Sequenced material: naive CD4+ T cells sorted from blood. The sample's subset: CD45RA+ positively selected. The receptors come from a woman in her thirties in good health.

The V gene is TRBV28, the J gene TRBJ2-1; a possible D gene is TRBD2 (5 bases). Trimming stripped 7 bases from V and 2 bases from J, with 21 bases between. The CDR3 loop spans 17 amino acids. Germline loops: CDR1 MDHEN, CDR2 SYDVKM. The CDR3 DNA is TGTGCCAGCACAGCCTGGTGGAGCGGACCAACCTACAATGAGCAGTTCTTC. Residues: CASTAWWSGPTYNEQFF.

The chain employs TRBV5-1 and TRBJ2-6, with no clear D. The CDR3 sequence is 15 residues long. Trimming stripped 4 bases from V and 1 base from J, with 9 bases between. CDR1 SGHRS and CDR2 YFSETQ come from the germline V gene. The DNA for the CDR3 is TGCGCCAGCAGCGCGTACGGGTCTGGGGCCAACGTCCTGACTTTC. Protein sequence: CASSAYGSGANVLTF.

This chain joins TRBV5-5 and TRBJ1-4; tentatively, D is TRBD1 (6 bases). Trimming shortened V by 0 bases and J by 8 bases, and 17 bases separated the two germline ends. Germline values: CDR1 SGHKS, CDR2 YYEKEE (reference sequence). This CDR3 contains 16 residues. CDR3 region: CASSLDFQGLREKLFF. The CDR3 DNA follows: TGTGCCAGCAGCTTGGACTTTCAGGGGCTAAGGGAAAAACTGTTTTTT.

The chain employs TRBV28 and TRBJ1-5; D may be TRBD1 (6 bases). This CDR3 has 16 residues. Germline CDR1 is MDHEN and CDR2 is SYDVKM. With 6 bases removed from V and 4 bases from J, the gap between germline ends came to 19 bases. CDR3 nucleotides: TGTGCCAGCAGCTCTCTGGGCAGGGGAGAAAATCAGCCCCAGCATTTT. Amino acids: CASSSLGRGENQPQHF.

DNA of the CDR3: TGTGCCAGCAGCCAGCCGGGACAGGGGGCTGGCTACACCTTC. Protein product: CASSQPGQGAGYTF. The chain is built from TRBV4-2 and TRBJ1-2, with 12 bases lining up with TRBD1. Germline CDR1 and CDR2: LGHNA and YNFKEQ. V trimming: 3 bases; J trimming: 7 bases; junction bases outside the gene matches: 3. This CDR3 has 14 amino acids.

The J gene is TRBJ1-2, the V gene TRBV9; 7 nucleotides line up with TRBD1. Per the germline V gene, CDR1 is SGDLS and CDR2 is YYNGEE. CDR3 length: 13 residues. Germline trimming cut 3 bases from V and 8 bases from J; bases unmatched to any gene: 7. The CDR3 bases are TGTGCCAGCAGCGCGACAGGGATCGGCGGCTACACCTTC. Protein sequence: CASSATGIGGYTF.

This chain connects TRBV2 to TRBJ2-7, with 9 positions matching TRBD1. Germline-derived CDR1 and CDR2 are SNHLY and FYNNEI. The J segment lost 0 bases and the V segment lost 6 bases, leaving 6 bases of the junction unmatched. The CDR3 length is 15 residues. The CDR3 reads CASRPDRGNSYEQYF. The CDR3 coding sequence is TGTGCCAGCAGGCCAGACAGGGGGAACTCCTACGAGCAGTACTTC. Full variable domain (rest looked up from reference TRBV2 and TRBJ2-7): EPEVTQTPSHQVTQMGQEVILRCVPISNHLYFYWYRQILGQKVEFLVSFYNNEISEKSEIFDDQFSVERPDGSNFTLKIRSTKLEDSAMYFCASRPDRGNSYEQYFGPGTRLTVT.

The chain is built from TRBV30 and TRBJ2-7, with TRBD2 matching 8 bases. CDR3 length: 14 amino acids. The germline CDR1 and CDR2 sequences are GTSNPN and SVGIG (reference sequence). J gave up 0 bases and V 2 bases, and 3 bases lay outside the gene matches. CDR3 in amino acids: CAWSSSGTSYEQYF. The CDR3 DNA reads as TGTGCCTGGAGTAGTAGCGGGACCTCCTACGAGCAGTACTTC.

This clone was counted a few times. CDR3 sequence: CASSRDSNQPQHF. The CDR3 DNA sequence: TGTGCCAGCAGCAGGGATAGCAATCAGCCCCAGCATTTT. The chain has TRBV6-1 and TRBJ1-5, with D maybe TRBD1 (5 bases). Trimming stripped 6 bases from V and 0 bases from J, with 6 bases between. CDR3 length: 13 residues. The germline CDR1 and CDR2 sequences are MNHNS and SASEGT.

The chain combines TRBV5-6 with TRBJ2-7; no clear D gene. Trimming cost V 1 base and J 9 bases, with 11 bases left between them. Germline loops: CDR1 SGHDT, CDR2 YYEEEE. This CDR3 region has 12 residues. CDR3 in DNA: TGTGCCAGCAGCTTGTCTCTCGTGGGGCAGTACTTC. It yields the protein CASSLSLVGQYF.

The CDR3 coding sequence is TGTGCCATCAGTCGACAGGGAGACTATGGCTACACCTTC. Residues: CAISRQGDYGYTF. The chain employs TRBV10-3 and TRBJ1-2, with 7 positions matching TRBD1. J gave up 3 bases and V 5 bases, and 3 bases lay outside the gene matches. The CDR3 is 13 amino acids. Germline CDR1 is ENHRY and CDR2 is SYGVKD.

This chain connects TRBV7-2 to TRBJ2-7; 13 bases are shared with TRBD2. Losses at the gene ends were 5 bases for V and 2 bases for J; bases not matched to a gene: 3. The V gene's germline CDR1 is SGHTA and CDR2 FQGNSA. The CDR3 has 15 amino acids. The CDR3 nucleotides read TGTGCCAGCAGCAATGGACTAGCGGGGGCCTACGAGCAGTACTTC. It specifies CASSNGLAGAYEQYF. The whole variable domain, filled in from reference TRBV7-2 and TRBJ2-7, reads GAGVSQSPSNKVTEKGKDVELRCDPISGHTALYWYRQSLGQGLEFLIYFQGNSAPDKSGLPSDRFSAERTGGSVSTLTIQRTQQEDSAVYLCASSNGLAGAYEQYFGPGTRLTVT.

This clone appeared a single time. V is TRBV15 and J is TRBJ2-7, with 8 nucleotides matching TRBD1. With 0 bases clipped from V and 2 bases from J, the junction kept 3 bases outside the gene matches. CDR1 is LNHNV and CDR2 is YYDKDF in the germline V gene (reference sequence). The CDR3 sequence is 15 residues long. The CDR3 sequence is CATSRDLDRAYEQYF. CDR3 nucleotide sequence: TGTGCCACCAGCAGAGATCTGGACAGGGCCTACGAGCAGTACTTC.

This chain joins TRBV5-1 and TRBJ1-4, with 11 bases lining up with TRBD1. Germline CDR1 is SGHRS and CDR2 is YFSETQ. The CDR3 is 17 amino acids. V trimming: 4 bases; J trimming: 7 bases; junction bases outside the gene matches: 12. The CDR3 nucleotides are TGCGCCAGCAGCACGGGGAGAAGGGACAGGGGGTTTGAAAAACTGTTTTTT. This translates into CASSTGRRDRGFEKLFF.